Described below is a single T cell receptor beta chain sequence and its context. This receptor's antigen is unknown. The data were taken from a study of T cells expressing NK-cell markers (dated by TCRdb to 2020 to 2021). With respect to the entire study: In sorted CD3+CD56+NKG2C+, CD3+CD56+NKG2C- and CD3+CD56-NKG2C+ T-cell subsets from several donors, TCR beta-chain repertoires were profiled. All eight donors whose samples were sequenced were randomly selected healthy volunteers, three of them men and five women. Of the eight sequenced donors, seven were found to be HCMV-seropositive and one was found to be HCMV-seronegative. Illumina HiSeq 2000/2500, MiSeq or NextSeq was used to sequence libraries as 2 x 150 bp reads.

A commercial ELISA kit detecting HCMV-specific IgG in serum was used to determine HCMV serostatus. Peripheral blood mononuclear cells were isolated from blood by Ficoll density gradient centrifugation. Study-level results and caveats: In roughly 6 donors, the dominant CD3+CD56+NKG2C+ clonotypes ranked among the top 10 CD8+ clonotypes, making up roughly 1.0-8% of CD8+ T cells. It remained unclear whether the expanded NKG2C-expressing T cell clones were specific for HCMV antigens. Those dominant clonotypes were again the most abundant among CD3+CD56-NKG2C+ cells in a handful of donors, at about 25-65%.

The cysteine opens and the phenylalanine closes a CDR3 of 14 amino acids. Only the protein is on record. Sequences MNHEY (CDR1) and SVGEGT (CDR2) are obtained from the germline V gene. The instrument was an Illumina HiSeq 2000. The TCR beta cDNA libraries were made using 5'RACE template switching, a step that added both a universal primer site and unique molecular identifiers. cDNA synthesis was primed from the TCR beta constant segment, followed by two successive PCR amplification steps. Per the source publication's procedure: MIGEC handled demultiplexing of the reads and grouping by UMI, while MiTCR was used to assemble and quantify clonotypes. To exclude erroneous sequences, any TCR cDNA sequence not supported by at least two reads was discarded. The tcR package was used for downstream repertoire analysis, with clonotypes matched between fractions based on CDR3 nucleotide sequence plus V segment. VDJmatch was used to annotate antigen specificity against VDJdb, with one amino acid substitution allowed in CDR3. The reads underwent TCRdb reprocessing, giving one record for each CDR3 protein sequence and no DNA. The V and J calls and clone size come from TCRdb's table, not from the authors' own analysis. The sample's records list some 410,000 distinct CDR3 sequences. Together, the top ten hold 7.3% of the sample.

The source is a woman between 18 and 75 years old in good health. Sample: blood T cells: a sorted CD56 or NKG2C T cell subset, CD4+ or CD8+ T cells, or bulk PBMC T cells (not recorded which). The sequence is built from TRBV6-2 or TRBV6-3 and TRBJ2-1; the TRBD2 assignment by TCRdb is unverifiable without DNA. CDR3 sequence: CASSFTSGSWRKFF.